This is a list of T cell receptor beta chains from one sample in a study of regulatory T cells in long-lasting Graves disease. From the multiplex PCR reads, TCRdb called clonotypes with MiXCR, one entry per CDR3 protein. The table shows 250,000 or so distinct CDR3 sequences, with around 21% occurring only once. Sequenced material: peripheral blood mononuclear cells (PBMCs), taken at new diagnosis, from a patient treated with antithyroid drugs. These receptors came from a female donor with Graves disease. Both conserved end residues are part of each CDR3. The D gene is left open where the match is weak. Clone size is stated in some rows and not others, as once, few, many or a class when expanded.

j_call | d_call | clone_size | v_call | cdr3_nt | cdr3_aa
TRBJ2-7 | - | many | TRBV18 | TGTGCCAGCTCAATCGGCAGGGTCTCCTACGAGCAGTACTTC | CASSIGRVSYEQYF
TRBJ2-3 | TRBD2 | many | TRBV7-8 | TGTGCCAGCAGCTTAATGGCTAGCGGGAGCACAGATACGCAGTATTTT | CASSLMASGSTDTQYF
TRBJ1-5 | TRBD1 | many | TRBV9 | TGTGCCAGCAGCCAACAGGGGAATAGCAATCAGCCCCAGCATTTT | CASSQQGNSNQPQHF
TRBJ1-4 | - | - | TRBV7-2 | TGTGCCAGCAGCGTCAGCGGGGCAACTAATGAAAAACTGTTTTTT | CASSVSGATNEKLFF
TRBJ2-7 | - | many | TRBV20-1 | TGCAGTGCTAGTGCGGGGGACAACTACGAGCAGTACTTC | CSASAGDNYEQYF
TRBJ1-5 | TRBD1 | - | TRBV10-3 | TGTGCCAGCAGTTTCCGACAGGGGGAGAATCAGCCCCAGCATTTT | CASSFRQGENQPQHF
TRBJ1-1 | - | many | TRBV7-2 | TGTGCCAGCAGCCTGACAGGAATCAACACTGAAGCTTTCTTT | CASSLTGINTEAFF
TRBJ2-3 | - | many | TRBV20-1 | TGCAGTGCCCTCCCGGGTAGCGGAAGCACAGATACGCAGTATTTT | CSALPGSGSTDTQYF
TRBJ2-1 | - | many | TRBV20-1 | TGCAGTGCTAGTACTCAATACAATGAGCAGTTCTTC | CSASTQYNEQFF
TRBJ1-3 | TRBD1 | - | TRBV6-9 | TGTGCCAGCAGTTTAGGAGCGATGGGACGGACAGGCGGAAACACCATATATTTT | CASSLGAMGRTGGNTIYF
TRBJ1-2 | TRBD1 | many | TRBV15 | TGTGCCACCAGCAAGGGGACAGGAGTGAGCTATGGCTACACCTTC | CATSKGTGVSYGYTF
TRBJ2-5 | - | few | TRBV5-4 | TGTGCCAGCAGTGCGAGGGACATTCAAGAGACCCAGTACTTC | CASSARDIQETQYF
TRBJ2-5 | - | many | TRBV11-2 | TGTGCCAGCAACCAGGGAATGAGAGAGACCCAGTACTTC | CASNQGMRETQYF
TRBJ2-5 | TRBD1 | many | TRBV20-1 | TGCAGTGCTAGAGATCGTTGGGGACAGGGACAAGAGACCCAGTACTTC | CSARDRWGQGQETQYF
TRBJ2-4 | TRBD2 | few | TRBV6-2/TRBV6-3 | TGTGCCAGCAGTTACGGGGGGTTAGCGGGTGCCAAAAACATTCAGTACTTC | CASSYGGLAGAKNIQYF
TRBJ1-2 | - | many | TRBV7-2 | TGTGCCAGCAGCTTCAATAACTATGGCTACACCTTC | CASSFNNYGYTF
TRBJ2-1 | TRBD1 | many | TRBV12-5 | TGTGCTAGTGGTTTGGGAGACAGGGCCGAGCAAGAGCAGTTCTTC | CASGLGDRAEQEQFF
TRBJ2-5 | - | many | TRBV20-1 | TGCAGTGCTAGAGAAGCGGGGGAGGGGGCAGAGACCCAGTACTTC | CSAREAGEGAETQYF
TRBJ1-2 | - | many | TRBV2 | TGTGCCAGCAGTGCGGCCAGGGAGGCCTATGGCTACACCTTC | CASSAAREAYGYTF
TRBJ1-1 | - | many | TRBV4-1 | TGCGCCAGCAGCCAAAGAGTAGACGGCAACACTGAAGCTTTCTTT | CASSQRVDGNTEAFF
TRBJ1-2 | - | - | TRBV6-9 | TGTGCCAGCAGTTACTCCGGGACTTTGGATGGCTACACCTTC | CASSYSGTLDGYTF
TRBJ2-4 | - | - | TRBV19 | TGTGCCAGTAGTGGCTGGCGGGAAACCCCAGCCAAAAACATTCAGTACTTC | CASSGWRETPAKNIQYF
TRBJ1-5 | - | many | TRBV4-1 | TGCGCCAGCAGCCAAGATCGGGGGCCGCCCCAGCATTTT | CASSQDRGPPQHF
TRBJ2-3 | TRBD2 | many | TRBV10-3 | TGTGCCATCAGTGAGTCCAGGGGGACTAGCGGGGCCCAACCCCTCACAGATACGCAGTATTTT | CAISESRGTSGAQPLTDTQYF
TRBJ2-3 | - | many | TRBV4-1 | TGTGCCAGCAGCTGGGAATACGATACGCAGTATTTT | CASSWEYDTQYF
TRBJ2-7 | TRBD1 | few | TRBV18 | TGTGCCAGCTCACGCAGTCCGGGACAGGAGATCCACGAGCAGTACTTC | CASSRSPGQEIHEQYF
TRBJ2-7 | TRBD1 | many | TRBV7-9 | TGTGCCAGCAGCCGGGACAGACCCTACGAGCAGTACTTC | CASSRDRPYEQYF
TRBJ2-1 | - | many | TRBV25-1 | TGTGCCAGCACCGCCCCTGGATTAGATAAGTTCTTC | CASTAPGLDKFF
TRBJ1-5 | TRBD1 | - | TRBV6-5 | TGTGCCAGCAGTTCAGGACAGGAACAGCATCAGCCCCAGCATTTT | CASSSGQEQHQPQHF
TRBJ2-2 | TRBD2 | many | TRBV7-2 | TGTGCCAGCAGCTTAGCCGGGAGGGGCACCGGGGAGCTGTTTTTT | CASSLAGRGTGELFF
TRBJ2-5 | - | many | TRBV6-5 | TGTGCCAGCAGTTACTCGATGAGGGGACAAGAAGAGACCCAGTACTTC | CASSYSMRGQEETQYF
TRBJ2-7 | - | many | TRBV20-1 | TGCAGTGCTAGAGTACGGGACGGTACCTACGAGCAGTACTTC | CSARVRDGTYEQYF
TRBJ1-2 | TRBD1 | few | TRBV19 | TGTGCCAGTACCCCAGTCCCGGGACAGGGGGCGTATAACTATGGCTACACCTTC | CASTPVPGQGAYNYGYTF
TRBJ1-5 | - | many | TRBV12-3/TRBV12-4 | TGTGCCAGCGGTCAGGGCAATAGCAATCAGCCCCAGCATTTT | CASGQGNSNQPQHF
TRBJ2-5 | TRBD2 | many | TRBV25-1 | TGTGCCAGCAGTGAATCCCGACTAGCGGGAGGTGAAGAGACCCAGTACTTC | CASSESRLAGGEETQYF
TRBJ2-7 | TRBD2 | many | TRBV6-1 | TGTGCCAGCAGTACCGAAAGGACTAGCGGGAGATTCAACGAGCAGTACTTC | CASSTERTSGRFNEQYF
TRBJ2-3 | - | - | TRBV7-2 | TGTGCCAGCAGCGTCAGGGTGGGTAGCACAGATACGCAGTATTTT | CASSVRVGSTDTQYF
TRBJ1-6 | - | many | TRBV9 | TGTGCCAGCAGCGTACAGGGAGATTCACCCCTCCACTTT | CASSVQGDSPLHF
TRBJ1-5 | - | - | TRBV18 | TGTGCCAGCTCACCCGGATCCGATCAGCCCCAGCATTTT | CASSPGSDQPQHF
TRBJ2-7 | - | many | TRBV3-2 | TGTGCCAGCAGCCATGAGTACGAGCAGTACTTC | CASSHEYEQYF
TRBJ1-1 | TRBD1 | many | TRBV11-2 | TGTGCCAGCAGCTCGGACAGGAGGAACACTGAAGCTTTCTTT | CASSSDRRNTEAFF
TRBJ2-1 | - | - | TRBV11-3 | TGTGCCAGCAAGGGACTCAACAATGAGCAGTTCTTC | CASKGLNNEQFF
TRBJ2-1 | - | many | TRBV28 | TGTGCCAGCACAGGGACGGAACTCTACAATGAGCAGTTCTTC | CASTGTELYNEQFF
TRBJ2-1 | TRBD2 | - | TRBV7-3 | TGTGCCAGCAGCTTATCTAGCGGGGTTCGCAATGAGCAGTTCTTC | CASSLSSGVRNEQFF
TRBJ1-6 | - | many | TRBV2 | TGTGCCAGCAATCGGGGGGATTCACCCCTCCACTTT | CASNRGDSPLHF
TRBJ2-1 | - | many | TRBV11-2 | TGTGCCAGCACCCTGGGAGTAATGTCCTACAATGAGCAGTTCTTC | CASTLGVMSYNEQFF